Presented here are 14 T cell receptor beta chains from one specimen sequenced in a study of cytomegalovirus exposure and HLA in healthy donors. Amplification used 60 Vbeta primers and 13 Jbeta primers. Some clones are missing from TCRdb's copy, which holds only in-frame ones; the method was immunoSEQ multiplex PCR. This table has fewer than 250,000 clones, almost 80% appearing once. Sequenced sample: PBMCs. These receptors all come from a woman aged 18-29 years in good health and CMV-seronegative.

The chain combines TRBV7-6 with TRBJ2-7; 8 bases map to TRBD1. Per the germline V gene, CDR1 is SGHVS and CDR2 is FNYEAQ. Trimming cost V 5 bases and J 2 bases; bases outside gene matches: 5. The CDR3 sequence is 14 residues long. This chain's CDR3 is CASSPDRGAYEQYF. The DNA for the CDR3 is TGTGCCAGCAGCCCCGACAGGGGTGCCTACGAGCAGTACTTC.

J is TRBJ1-6 and V is TRBV30; D gene unclear. The germline CDR1 and CDR2 sequences are GTSNPN and SVGIG (reference sequence). V was trimmed by 3 bases and J by 6 bases, leaving 15 bases between them. The CDR3 extends over 15 amino acids. The CDR3 nucleotides read TGTGCCTGGAGGTACTGGGCGTCTACTAATTCACCCCTCCACTTT. It encodes CAWRYWASTNSPLHF.

The V call is TRBV5-1, the J call TRBJ1-4, with D possibly matching TRBD1 (6 bases). The length of the CDR3 is 15 residues. V gave up 4 bases and J gave up 4 bases, with 14 bases separating them. The germline V gene has CDR1 SGHRS and CDR2 YFSETQ. The CDR3: CASSSLSGDNEKLFF. Written as DNA, the CDR3 is TGCGCCAGCAGCAGCTTGTCAGGGGATAATGAAAAACTGTTTTTT.

The chain couples TRBV7-9 to TRBJ1-3, with 7 bases aligning to TRBD1. In germline, CDR1 is SEHNR, CDR2 FQNEAQ (reference sequence). CDR3 size: 18 residues. J gave up 0 bases and V 5 bases, and 13 bases lay outside the gene matches. The CDR3 DNA sequence: TGTGCCAGCAGCCTACCGGACAGGCTTCAATCCTCTGGAAACACCATATATTTT. Translating gives CASSLPDRLQSSGNTIYF.

This chain links TRBV15 with TRBJ2-7; TRBD1 agrees at 9 bases. The trim removed 6 bases at V and 4 bases at J, leaving 7 bases unmatched. Germline V lookup: CDR1 LNHNV, CDR2 YYDKDF (reference sequence). The CDR3 runs to 14 residues. The CDR3 loop reads CATRYTGGGYEQYF. The CDR3 region has the DNA TGTGCCACCAGATACACAGGGGGCGGGTACGAGCAGTACTTC. Full variable domain (remainder filled in from reference TRBV15 and TRBJ2-7): DAMVIQNPRYQVTQFGKPVTLSCSQTLNHNVMYWYQQKSSQAPKLLFHYYDKDFNNEADTPDNFQSRRPNTSFCFLDIRSPGLGDTAMYLCATRYTGGGYEQYFGPGTRLTVT.

CDR3 sequence: CASSSLGQGRAETQYF. The CDR3 bases are TGTGCCAGCAGTTCTTTGGGACAGGGGAGGGCAGAGACCCAGTACTTC. The chain recombines TRBV27 with TRBJ2-5; 10 positions match TRBD1. V was pared by 4 bases and J by 4 bases, with 9 bases of the junction left unmatched. The germline gives CDR1 MNHEY, CDR2 SMNVEV (reference sequence). This CDR3 spans 16 amino acids.

This clone is a singleton in its sample. This chain joins TRBV5-1 and TRBJ2-3; no clear D. CDR3 length: 15 amino acids. Trimming left V 0 bases short and J 0 bases short, with 8 bases between. CDR1 and CDR2 (germline): SGHRS, YFSETQ. CDR3 region: CASSLGKTSTDTQYF. The CDR3 coding sequence is TGCGCCAGCAGCTTGGGCAAGACTAGCACAGATACGCAGTATTTT.

The table lists this clone with a few counts. CDR3 DNA: TGTGCCAGCAGCTTAGATCTCGCGGGCCATACGCAGTATTTT. Translated: CASSLDLAGHTQYF. This rearrangement joins TRBV7-8 to TRBJ2-3; the D gene is possibly TRBD2 (5 bases). Trimming cost V 1 base and J 7 bases, with 12 bases left between them. This CDR3 has 14 amino acids. CDR1 is SGHVS, CDR2 FQNEAQ, per germline.

The chain's CDR3 is CASSQYGDTPYNEQFF. As DNA, the CDR3 is TGTGCCAGCAGCCAGTATGGGGACACCCCCTACAATGAGCAGTTCTTC. The V call is TRBV9, the J call TRBJ2-1; possible D gene TRBD1, 6 bases. CDR1 is SGDLS, CDR2 YYNGEE, per germline. This CDR3 region has 16 residues. V was cut by 4 bases and J by 2 bases, with 16 bases left in between.

This clone was counted between two and nine times. The V and J genes are TRBV27 and TRBJ2-3; 8 bases map to TRBD2. The CDR3 length is 16 residues. The junction had 7 bases not matched to a gene; V was cut back by 4 bases and J by 1 base. Germline CDR1 reads MNHEY; CDR2 reads SMNVEV (reference sequence). The CDR3 DNA follows: TGTGCCAGCAGTTCTCGAGCGGGGGACCGCACAGATACGCAGTATTTT. Its translation is CASSSRAGDRTDTQYF.

The chain joins TRBV7-9 to TRBJ2-7; a weak D match, TRBD1 (5 bases). Germline-derived CDR1 and CDR2 are SEHNR and FQNEAQ (reference sequence). This CDR3 is 12 amino acids long. V lost 1 base and J 5 bases, leaving 6 bases between the germline ends. The CDR3 region is CASSLEGDEQYF. Written as DNA, the CDR3 is TGTGCCAGCAGCTTAGAAGGGGACGAGCAGTACTTC.

The chain recombines TRBV7-9 with TRBJ1-4; tentative D call: TRBD1 (6 bases). Germline CDR1 is SEHNR and CDR2 is FQNEAQ (reference sequence). CDR3 size: 15 residues. V was shortened by 2 bases and J by 4 bases, with 11 bases between the two germline ends. The CDR3 region is CASSLMGDINEKLFF. Written as DNA, the CDR3 is TGTGCCAGCAGCTTAATGGGGGACATTAATGAAAAACTGTTTTTT.

The chain employs TRBV6-5 and TRBJ1-1; D is ambiguous. Germline-derived CDR1 and CDR2 are MNHEY and SVGAGI. V was shortened by 2 bases and J by 3 bases, with 10 bases between the two germline ends. This CDR3 region has 14 residues. The CDR3 sequence: CASSYREADTEAFF. CDR3 nucleotides: TGTGCCAGCAGTTACAGGGAGGCGGACACTGAAGCTTTCTTT.

This clone was picked up a small number of times. V gene TRBV7-9 combines with J gene TRBJ1-4, with no clear D. The V end lost 2 bases, the J end lost 7 bases, and 5 bases lay between the germline ends. Germline CDR1 SEHNR, CDR2 FQNEAQ (reference sequence). CDR3 length: 12 amino acids. CDR3 sequence: CASSLQAEKLFF. The CDR3 region has the DNA TGTGCCAGCAGCTTACAGGCTGAAAAACTGTTTTTT.